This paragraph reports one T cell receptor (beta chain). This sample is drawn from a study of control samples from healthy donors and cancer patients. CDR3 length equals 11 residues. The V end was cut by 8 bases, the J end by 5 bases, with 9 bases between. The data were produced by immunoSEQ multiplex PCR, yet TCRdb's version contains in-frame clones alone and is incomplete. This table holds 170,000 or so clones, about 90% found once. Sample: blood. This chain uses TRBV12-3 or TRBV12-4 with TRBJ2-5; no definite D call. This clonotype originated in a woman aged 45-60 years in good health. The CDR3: CASRRGETQYF. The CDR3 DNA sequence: TGTGCCAGCCGCCGAGGCGAGACCCAGTACTTC.